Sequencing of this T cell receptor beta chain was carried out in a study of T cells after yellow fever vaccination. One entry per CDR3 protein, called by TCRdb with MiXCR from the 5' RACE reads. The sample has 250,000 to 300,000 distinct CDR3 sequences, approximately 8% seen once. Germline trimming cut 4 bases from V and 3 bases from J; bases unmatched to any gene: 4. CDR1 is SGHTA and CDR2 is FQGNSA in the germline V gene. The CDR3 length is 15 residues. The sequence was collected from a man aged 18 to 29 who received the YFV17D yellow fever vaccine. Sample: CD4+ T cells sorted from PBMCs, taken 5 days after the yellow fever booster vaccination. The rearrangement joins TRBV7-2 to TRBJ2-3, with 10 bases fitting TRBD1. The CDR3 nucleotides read TGTGCCAGCAGCTACCAGGGACAGGGGACAGATACGCAGTATTTT. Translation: CASSYQGQGTDTQYF.